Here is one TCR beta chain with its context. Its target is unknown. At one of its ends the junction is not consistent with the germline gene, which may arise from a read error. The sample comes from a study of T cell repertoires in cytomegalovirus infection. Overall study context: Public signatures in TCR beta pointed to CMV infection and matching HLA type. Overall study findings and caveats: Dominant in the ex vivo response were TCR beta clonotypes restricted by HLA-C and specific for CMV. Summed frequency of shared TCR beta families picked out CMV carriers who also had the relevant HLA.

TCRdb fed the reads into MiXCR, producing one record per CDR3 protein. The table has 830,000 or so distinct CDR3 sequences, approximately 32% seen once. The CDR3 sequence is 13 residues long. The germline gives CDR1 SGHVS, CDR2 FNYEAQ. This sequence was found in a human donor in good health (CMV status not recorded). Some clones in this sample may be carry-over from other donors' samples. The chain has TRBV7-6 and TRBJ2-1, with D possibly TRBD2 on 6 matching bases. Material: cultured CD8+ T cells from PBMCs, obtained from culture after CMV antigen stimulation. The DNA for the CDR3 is TGTGCCAACAGCCGGACTACCAACAATGAGCAGTTCTTC. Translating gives CANSRTTNNEQFF.